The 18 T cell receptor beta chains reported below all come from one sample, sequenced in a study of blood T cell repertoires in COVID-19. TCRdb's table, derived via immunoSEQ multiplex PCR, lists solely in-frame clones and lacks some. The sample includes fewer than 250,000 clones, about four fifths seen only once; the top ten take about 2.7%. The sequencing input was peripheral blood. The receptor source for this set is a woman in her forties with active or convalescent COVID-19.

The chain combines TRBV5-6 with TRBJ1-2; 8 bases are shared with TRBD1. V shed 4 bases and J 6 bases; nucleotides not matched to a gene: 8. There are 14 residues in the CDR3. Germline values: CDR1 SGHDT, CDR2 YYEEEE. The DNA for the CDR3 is TGTGCCAGCAGCCCTGGACAGGGAGCAAATGGCTACACCTTC. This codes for CASSPGQGANGYTF.

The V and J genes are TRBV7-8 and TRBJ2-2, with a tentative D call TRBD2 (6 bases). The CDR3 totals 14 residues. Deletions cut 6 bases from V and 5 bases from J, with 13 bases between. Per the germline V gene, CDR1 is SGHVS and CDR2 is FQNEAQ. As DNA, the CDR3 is TGTGCCAGCAGGGTATCCGGAGGGACCGGGGAGCTGTTTTTT. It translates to CASRVSGGTGELFF. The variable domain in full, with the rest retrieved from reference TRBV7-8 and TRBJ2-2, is GAGVSQSPRYKVAKRGQDVALRCDPISGHVSLFWYQQALGQGPEFLTYFQNEAQLDKSGLPSDRFFAERPEGSVSTLKIQRTQQEDSAVYLCASRVSGGTGELFFGEGSRLTVL.

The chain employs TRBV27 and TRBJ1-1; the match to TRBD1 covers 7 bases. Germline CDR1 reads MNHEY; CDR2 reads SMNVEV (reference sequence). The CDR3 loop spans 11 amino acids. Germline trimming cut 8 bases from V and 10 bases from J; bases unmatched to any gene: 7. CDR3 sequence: CASCKGALAFF. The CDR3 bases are TGTGCCAGCTGCAAGGGGGCTTTAGCTTTCTTT.

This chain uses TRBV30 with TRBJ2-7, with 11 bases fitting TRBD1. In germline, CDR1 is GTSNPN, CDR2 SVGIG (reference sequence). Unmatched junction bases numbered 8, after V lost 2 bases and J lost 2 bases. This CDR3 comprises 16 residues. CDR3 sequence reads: CAWSKPPGQGAYEQYF. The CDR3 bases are TGTGCCTGGAGTAAGCCCCCGGGACAGGGGGCCTACGAGCAGTACTTC.

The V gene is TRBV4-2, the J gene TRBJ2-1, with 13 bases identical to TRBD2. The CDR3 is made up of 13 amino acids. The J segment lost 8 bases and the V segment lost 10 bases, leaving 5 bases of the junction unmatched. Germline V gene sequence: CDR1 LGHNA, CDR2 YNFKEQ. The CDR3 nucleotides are TGTGCCACACTAGCGGGAGGGTTCGATGAGCAGTTCTTC. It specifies CATLAGGFDEQFF.

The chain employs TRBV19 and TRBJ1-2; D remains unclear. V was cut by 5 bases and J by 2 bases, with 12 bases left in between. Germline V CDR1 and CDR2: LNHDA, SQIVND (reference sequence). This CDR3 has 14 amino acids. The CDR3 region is CASSFGGRNYGYTF. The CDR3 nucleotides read TGTGCCAGTAGTTTCGGAGGGAGGAACTATGGCTACACCTTC.

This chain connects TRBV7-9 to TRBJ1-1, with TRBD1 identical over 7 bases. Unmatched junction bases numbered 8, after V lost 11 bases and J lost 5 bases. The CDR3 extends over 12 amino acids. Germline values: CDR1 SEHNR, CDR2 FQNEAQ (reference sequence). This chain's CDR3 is CAAETGKTEAFF. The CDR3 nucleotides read TGTGCCGCTGAGACAGGGAAAACTGAAGCTTTCTTT.

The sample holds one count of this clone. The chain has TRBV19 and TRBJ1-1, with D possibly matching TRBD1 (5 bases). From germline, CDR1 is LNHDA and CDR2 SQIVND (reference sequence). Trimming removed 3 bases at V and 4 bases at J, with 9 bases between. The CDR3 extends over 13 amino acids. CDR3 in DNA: TGTGCCAGTAGTATTTCCAGGGCCACTGAAGCTTTCTTT. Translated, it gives CASSISRATEAFF.

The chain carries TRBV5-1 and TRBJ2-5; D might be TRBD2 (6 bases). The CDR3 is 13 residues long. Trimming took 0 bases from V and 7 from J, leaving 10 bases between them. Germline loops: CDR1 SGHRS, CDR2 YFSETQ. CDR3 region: CASSLGQEGTQYF. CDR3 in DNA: TGCGCCAGCAGCTTGGGGCAGGAGGGGACCCAGTACTTC.

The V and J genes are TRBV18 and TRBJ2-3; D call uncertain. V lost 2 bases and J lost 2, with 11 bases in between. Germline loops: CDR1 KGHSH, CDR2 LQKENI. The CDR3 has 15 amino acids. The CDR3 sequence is CASSPWSYPTDTQYF. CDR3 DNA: TGTGCCAGCTCACCATGGAGCTACCCCACAGATACGCAGTATTTT.

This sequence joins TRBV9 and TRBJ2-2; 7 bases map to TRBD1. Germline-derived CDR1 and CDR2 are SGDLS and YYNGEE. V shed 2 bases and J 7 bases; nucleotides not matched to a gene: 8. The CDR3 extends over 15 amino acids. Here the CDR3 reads CASSVGRGLIGELFF. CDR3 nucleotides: TGTGCCAGCAGCGTTGGTAGGGGGCTAATCGGGGAGCTGTTTTTT.

As DNA, the CDR3 is TGTGCCAGCAGGGAACTAGCGACCGGGGAGCTGTTTTTT. Amino acids: CASRELATGELFF. This chain connects TRBV9 to TRBJ2-2; 7 nucleotides match TRBD2. Trimming cost V 5 bases and J 5 bases; bases outside gene matches: 3. CDR1 is SGDLS and CDR2 is YYNGEE in the germline V gene. The CDR3 runs to 13 residues. The entire variable domain, with the rest obtained from reference TRBV9 and TRBJ2-2, is as follows: DSGVTQTPKHLITATGQRVTLRCSPRSGDLSVYWYQQSLDQGLQFLIQYYNGEERAKGNILERFSAQQFPDLHSELNLSSLELGDSALYFCASRELATGELFFGEGSRLTVL.

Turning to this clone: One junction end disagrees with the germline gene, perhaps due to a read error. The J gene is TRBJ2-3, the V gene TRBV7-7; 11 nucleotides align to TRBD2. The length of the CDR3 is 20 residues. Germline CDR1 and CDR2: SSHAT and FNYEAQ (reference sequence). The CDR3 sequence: CASSLVSPATSGTSTDTQYF. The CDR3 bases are TGTGCTAGCAGCTTAGTCAGCCCTGCGACTAGCGGGACTAGCACAGATACGCAGTATTTT. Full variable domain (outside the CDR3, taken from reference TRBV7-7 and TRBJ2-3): GAGVSQSPRYKVTKRGQDVTLRCDPISSHATLYWYQQALGQGPEFLTYFNYEAQPDKSGLPSDRFSAERPEGSISTLTIQRTEQRDSAMYRCASSLVSPATSGTSTDTQYFGPGTRLTVL.

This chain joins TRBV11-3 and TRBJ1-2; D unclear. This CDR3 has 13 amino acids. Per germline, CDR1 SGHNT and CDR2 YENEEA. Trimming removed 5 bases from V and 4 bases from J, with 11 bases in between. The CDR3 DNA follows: TGTGCCAGCAGCGATACTGATTTCTATGGCTACACCTTC. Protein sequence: CASSDTDFYGYTF.

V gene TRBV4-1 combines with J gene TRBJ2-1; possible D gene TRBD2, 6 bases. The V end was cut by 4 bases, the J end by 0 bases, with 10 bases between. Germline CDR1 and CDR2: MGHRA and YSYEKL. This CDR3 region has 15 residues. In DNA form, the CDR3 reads TGCGCCAGCAGCCGCGCGGGGTTCTCCTACAATGAGCAGTTCTTC. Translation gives CASSRAGFSYNEQFF.

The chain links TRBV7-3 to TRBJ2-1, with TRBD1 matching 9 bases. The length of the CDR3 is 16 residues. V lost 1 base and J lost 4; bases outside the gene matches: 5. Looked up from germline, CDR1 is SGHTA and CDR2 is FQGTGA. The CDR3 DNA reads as TGTGCCAGCAGCTTAAAACAGGGACAGGGTTACAATGAGCAGTTCTTC. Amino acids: CASSLKQGQGYNEQFF.

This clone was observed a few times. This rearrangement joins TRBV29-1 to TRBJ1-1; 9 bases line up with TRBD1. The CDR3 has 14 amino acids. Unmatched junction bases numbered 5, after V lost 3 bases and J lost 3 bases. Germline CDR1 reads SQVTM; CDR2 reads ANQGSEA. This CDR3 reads CSVDDRTGDTEAFF. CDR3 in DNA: TGCAGCGTTGACGATAGGACAGGGGACACTGAAGCTTTCTTT.

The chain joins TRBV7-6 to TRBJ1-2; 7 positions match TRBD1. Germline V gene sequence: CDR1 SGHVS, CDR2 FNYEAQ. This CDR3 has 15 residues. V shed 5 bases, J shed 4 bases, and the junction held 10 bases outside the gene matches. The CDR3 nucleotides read TGTGCCAGCAGCCCTCGGCGACAGGGTGGCTATGGCTACACCTTC. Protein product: CASSPRRQGGYGYTF.